This TCR beta chain came from a study of blood T cells in healthy people across ages. Approximately 9.7 milliliters was the volume of peripheral blood drawn from each donor. This CDR3 has 17 residues. Germline CDR1 reads SEHNR; CDR2 reads FQNEAQ (reference sequence). Trimming took 1 base from V and 3 from J; bases not matched to a gene: 4. A second about 7 to 11 cycle PCR used barcoded and J-beta primers. Via MiXCR, TCRdb re-called the 5' RACE reads, giving one row per CDR3 protein. This table has about 1.6 million distinct CDR3 sequences, almost 35% appearing once. Sample: blood. The chain has TRBV7-9 and TRBJ2-1, with 12 bases matching TRBD2. The source is a woman aged 30 to 39 in good health. CDR3 residues: CASSLGTSGELYNEQFF. The DNA of the CDR3 is TGTGCCAGCAGCTTAGGGACTAGCGGGGAGCTCTACAATGAGCAGTTCTTC.